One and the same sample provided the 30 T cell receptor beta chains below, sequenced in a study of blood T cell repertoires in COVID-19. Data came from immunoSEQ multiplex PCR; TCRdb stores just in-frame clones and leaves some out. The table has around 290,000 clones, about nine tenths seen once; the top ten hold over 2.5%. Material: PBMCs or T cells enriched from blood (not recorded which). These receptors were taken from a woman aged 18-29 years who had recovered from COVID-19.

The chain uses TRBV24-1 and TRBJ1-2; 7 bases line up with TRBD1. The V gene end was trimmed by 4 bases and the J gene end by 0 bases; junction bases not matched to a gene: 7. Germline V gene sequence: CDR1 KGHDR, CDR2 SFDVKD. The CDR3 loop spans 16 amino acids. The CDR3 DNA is TGTGCCACCAGTGAGTCCGGGACAGAAGCTAACTATGGCTACACCTTC. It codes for CATSESGTEANYGYTF.

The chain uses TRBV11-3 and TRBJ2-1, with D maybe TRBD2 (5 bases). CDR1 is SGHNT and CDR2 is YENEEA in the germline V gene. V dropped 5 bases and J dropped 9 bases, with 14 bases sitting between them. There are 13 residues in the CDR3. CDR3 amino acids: CASSPDGIGEQFF. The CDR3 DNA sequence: TGTGCCAGCAGCCCCGACGGGATTGGTGAGCAGTTCTTC.

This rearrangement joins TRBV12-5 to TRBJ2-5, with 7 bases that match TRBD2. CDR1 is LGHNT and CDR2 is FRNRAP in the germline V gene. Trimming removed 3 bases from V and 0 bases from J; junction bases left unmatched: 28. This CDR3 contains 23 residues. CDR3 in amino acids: CASGLISAGRHFNQNRYQETQYF. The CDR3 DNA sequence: TGTGCTAGTGGTTTAATTTCAGCGGGGCGCCACTTCAATCAAAACAGGTACCAAGAGACCCAGTACTTC.

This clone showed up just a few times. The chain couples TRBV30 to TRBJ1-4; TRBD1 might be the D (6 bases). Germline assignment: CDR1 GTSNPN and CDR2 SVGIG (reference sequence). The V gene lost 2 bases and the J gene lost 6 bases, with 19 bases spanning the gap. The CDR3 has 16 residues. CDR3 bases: TGTGCCTGGAGTCAACCCCTTCAGGGGATGGATGAAAAACTGTTTTTT. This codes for CAWSQPLQGMDEKLFF.

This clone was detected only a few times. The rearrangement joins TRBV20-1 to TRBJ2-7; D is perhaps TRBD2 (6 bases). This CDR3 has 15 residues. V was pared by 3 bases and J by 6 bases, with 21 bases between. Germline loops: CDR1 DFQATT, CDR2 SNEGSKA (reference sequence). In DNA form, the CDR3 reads TGCAGTGCTAGTAGCTCCGGGACTCTATTTATCGAGCAGTACTTC. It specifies CSASSSGTLFIEQYF.

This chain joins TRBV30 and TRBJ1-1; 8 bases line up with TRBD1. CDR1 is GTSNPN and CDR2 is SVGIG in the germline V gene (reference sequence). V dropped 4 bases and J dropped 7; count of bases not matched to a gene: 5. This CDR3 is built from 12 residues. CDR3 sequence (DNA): TGTGCCTGGACAGGGGGCGTCGGTGAAGCTTTCTTT. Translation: CAWTGGVGEAFF.

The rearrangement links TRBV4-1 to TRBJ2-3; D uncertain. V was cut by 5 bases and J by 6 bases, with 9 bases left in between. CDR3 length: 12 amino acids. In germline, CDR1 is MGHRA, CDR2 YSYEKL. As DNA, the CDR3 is TGCGCCAGCAGCGGCCCCTCGGATACGCAGTATTTT. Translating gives CASSGPSDTQYF.

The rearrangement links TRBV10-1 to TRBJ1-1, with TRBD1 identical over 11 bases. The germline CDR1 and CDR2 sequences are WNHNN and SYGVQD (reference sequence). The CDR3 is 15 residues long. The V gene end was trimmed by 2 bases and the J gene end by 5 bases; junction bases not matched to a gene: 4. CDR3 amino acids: CASSEGTGGDTEAFF. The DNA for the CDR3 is TGCGCCAGCAGTGAGGGGACAGGGGGTGATACTGAAGCTTTCTTT.

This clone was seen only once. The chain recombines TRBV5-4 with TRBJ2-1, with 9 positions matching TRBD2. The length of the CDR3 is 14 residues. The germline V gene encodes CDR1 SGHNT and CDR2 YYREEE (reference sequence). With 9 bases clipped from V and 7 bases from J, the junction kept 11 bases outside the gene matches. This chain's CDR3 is CATQPGLAENEQFF. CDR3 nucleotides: TGTGCCACCCAGCCGGGACTAGCTGAGAATGAGCAGTTCTTC.

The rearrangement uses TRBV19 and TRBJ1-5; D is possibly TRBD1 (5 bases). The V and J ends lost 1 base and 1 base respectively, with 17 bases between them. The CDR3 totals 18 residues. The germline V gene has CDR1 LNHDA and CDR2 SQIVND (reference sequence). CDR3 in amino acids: CASSIAPAGWESNQPQHF. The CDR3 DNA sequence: TGTGCCAGTAGTATAGCGCCTGCAGGGTGGGAAAGCAATCAGCCCCAGCATTTT.

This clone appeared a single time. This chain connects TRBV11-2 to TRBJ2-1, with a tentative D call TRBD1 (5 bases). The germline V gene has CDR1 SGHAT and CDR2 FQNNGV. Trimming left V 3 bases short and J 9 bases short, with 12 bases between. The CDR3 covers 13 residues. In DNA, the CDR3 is TGTGCCAGCAGCTTCGAGTGGGGCGTTGAGCAGTTCTTC. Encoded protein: CASSFEWGVEQFF.

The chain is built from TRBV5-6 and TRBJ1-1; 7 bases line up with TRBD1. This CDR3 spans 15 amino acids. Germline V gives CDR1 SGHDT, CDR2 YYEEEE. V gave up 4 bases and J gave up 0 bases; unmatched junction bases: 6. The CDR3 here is CASSLTDRVNTEAFF. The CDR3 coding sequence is TGTGCCAGCAGCCTCACCGACAGGGTGAACACTGAAGCTTTCTTT.

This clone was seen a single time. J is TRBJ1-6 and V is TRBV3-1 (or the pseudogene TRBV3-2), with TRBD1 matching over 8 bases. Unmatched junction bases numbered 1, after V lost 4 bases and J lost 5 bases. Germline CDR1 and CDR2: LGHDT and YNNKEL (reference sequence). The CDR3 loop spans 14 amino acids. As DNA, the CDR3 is TGTGCCAGCAGCCCGGGACAGGATAATTCACCCCTCCACTTT. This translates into CASSPGQDNSPLHF.

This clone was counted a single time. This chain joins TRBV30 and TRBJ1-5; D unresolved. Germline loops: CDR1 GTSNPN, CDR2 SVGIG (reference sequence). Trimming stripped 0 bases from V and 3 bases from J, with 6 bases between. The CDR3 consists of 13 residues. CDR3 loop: CAWSVTSNQPQHF. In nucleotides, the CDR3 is TGTGCCTGGAGTGTCACTTCCAATCAGCCCCAGCATTTT.

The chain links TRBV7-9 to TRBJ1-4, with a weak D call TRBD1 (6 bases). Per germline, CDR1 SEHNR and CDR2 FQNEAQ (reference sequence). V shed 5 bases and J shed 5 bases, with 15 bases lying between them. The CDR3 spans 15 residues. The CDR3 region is CASSTNRDLNEKLFF. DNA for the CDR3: TGTGCCAGCAGCACAAACAGGGATTTAAATGAAAAACTGTTTTTT.

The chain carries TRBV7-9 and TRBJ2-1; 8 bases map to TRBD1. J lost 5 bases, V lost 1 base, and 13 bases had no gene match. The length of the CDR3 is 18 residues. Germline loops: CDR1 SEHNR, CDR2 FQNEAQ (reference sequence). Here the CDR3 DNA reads TGTGCCAGCAGCTTAGACGACTACGGCAGGGGGCGAGACAATGAGCAGTTCTTC. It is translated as CASSLDDYGRGRDNEQFF.

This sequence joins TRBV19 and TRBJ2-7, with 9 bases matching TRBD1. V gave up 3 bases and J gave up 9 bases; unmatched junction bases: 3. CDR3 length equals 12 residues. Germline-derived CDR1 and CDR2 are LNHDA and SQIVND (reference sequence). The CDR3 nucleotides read TGTGCCAGTAGTATGGGACAGGGAGGGCAGTACTTC. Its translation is CASSMGQGGQYF.

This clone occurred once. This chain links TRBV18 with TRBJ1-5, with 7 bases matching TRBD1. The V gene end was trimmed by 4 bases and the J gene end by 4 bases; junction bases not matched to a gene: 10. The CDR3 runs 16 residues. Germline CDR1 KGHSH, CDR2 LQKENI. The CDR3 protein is CASSQTGAVGNQPQHF. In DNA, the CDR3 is TGTGCCAGCTCACAAACAGGGGCCGTAGGAAATCAGCCCCAGCATTTT.

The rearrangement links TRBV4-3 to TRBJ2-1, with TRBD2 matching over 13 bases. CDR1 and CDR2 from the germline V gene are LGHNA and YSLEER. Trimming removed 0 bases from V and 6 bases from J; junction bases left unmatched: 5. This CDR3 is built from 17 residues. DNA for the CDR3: TGCGCCAGCAGCCAAGATTTTTGGACTAGCGGGGGCAATGAGCAGTTCTTC. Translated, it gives CASSQDFWTSGGNEQFF.

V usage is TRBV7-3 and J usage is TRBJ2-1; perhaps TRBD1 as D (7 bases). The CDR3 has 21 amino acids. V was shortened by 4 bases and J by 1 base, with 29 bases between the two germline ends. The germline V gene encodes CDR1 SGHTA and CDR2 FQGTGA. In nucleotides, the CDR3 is TGTGCCAGCAGCTCCCCGTCCTTAACTAGCAAGGGGGACAGATCCTACAATGAGCAGTTCTTC. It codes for CASSSPSLTSKGDRSYNEQFF.

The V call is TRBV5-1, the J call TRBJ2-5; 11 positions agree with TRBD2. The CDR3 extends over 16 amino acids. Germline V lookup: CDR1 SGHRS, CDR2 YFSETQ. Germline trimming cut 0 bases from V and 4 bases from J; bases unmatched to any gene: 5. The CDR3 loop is CASSLGFLAGGETQYF. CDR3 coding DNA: TGCGCCAGCAGCTTGGGATTCCTAGCGGGAGGAGAGACCCAGTACTTC. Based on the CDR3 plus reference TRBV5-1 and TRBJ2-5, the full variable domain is KAGVTQTPRYLIKTRGQQVTLSCSPISGHRSVSWYQQTPGQGLQFLFEYFSETQRNKGNFPGRFSGRQFSNSRSEMNVSTLELGDSALYLCASSLGFLAGGETQYFGPGTRLLVL.

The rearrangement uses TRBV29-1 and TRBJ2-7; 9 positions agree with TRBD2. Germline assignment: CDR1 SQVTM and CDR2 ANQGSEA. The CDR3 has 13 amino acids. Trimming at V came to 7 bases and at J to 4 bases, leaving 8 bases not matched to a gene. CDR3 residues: CSAVGREGYEQYF. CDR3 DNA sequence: TGCAGCGCGGTTGGGCGGGAGGGGTACGAGCAGTACTTC.

The CDR3 region is CASSQGLEKLHMNTEAFF. The CDR3 DNA sequence: TGTGCCAGCAGCCAAGGCCTAGAAAAACTGCACATGAACACTGAAGCTTTCTTT. The chain uses TRBV3-1 (or the pseudogene TRBV3-2) and TRBJ1-1; D remains ambiguous. The CDR3 is 18 residues long. From germline, CDR1 is LGHDT and CDR2 YNNKEL (reference sequence). Trimming removed 1 base from V and 0 bases from J, with 18 bases in between.

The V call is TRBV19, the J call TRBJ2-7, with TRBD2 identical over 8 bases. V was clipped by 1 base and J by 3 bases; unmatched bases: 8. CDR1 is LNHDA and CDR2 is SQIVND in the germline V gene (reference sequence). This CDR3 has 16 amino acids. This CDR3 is CASSIASSGRDYEQYF. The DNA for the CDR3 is TGTGCCAGTAGTATAGCTTCGAGCGGGAGAGACTACGAGCAGTACTTC.

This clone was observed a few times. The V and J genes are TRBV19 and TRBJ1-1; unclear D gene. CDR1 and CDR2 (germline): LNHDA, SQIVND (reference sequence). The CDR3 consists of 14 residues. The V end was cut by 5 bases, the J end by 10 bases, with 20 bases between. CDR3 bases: TGTGCCAGTAGTCTGGCCCCTGTCGGCGGCGGAGCTTTCTTT. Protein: CASSLAPVGGGAFF.

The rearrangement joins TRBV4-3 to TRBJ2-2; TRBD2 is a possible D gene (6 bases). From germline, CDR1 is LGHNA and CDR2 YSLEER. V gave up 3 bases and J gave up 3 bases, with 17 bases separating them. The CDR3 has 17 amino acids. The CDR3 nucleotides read TGCGCCAGCAGCCACTCATCACTAGCTTTGGACACCGGGGAGCTGTTTTTT. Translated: CASSHSSLALDTGELFF.

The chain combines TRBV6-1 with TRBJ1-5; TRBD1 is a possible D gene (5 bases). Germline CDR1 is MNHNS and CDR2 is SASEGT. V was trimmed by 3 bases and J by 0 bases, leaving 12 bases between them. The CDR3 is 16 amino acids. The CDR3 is CASSDQGAHSNQPQHF. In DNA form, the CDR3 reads TGTGCCAGCAGTGATCAAGGGGCGCATAGCAATCAGCCCCAGCATTTT.

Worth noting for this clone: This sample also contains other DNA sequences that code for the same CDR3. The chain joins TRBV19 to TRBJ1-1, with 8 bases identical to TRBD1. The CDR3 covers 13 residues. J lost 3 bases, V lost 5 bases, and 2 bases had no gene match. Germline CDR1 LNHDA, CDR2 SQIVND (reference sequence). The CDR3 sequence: CASSSTGDTEAFF. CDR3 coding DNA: TGTGCCAGTAGTTCGACAGGGGACACTGAAGCTTTCTTT.

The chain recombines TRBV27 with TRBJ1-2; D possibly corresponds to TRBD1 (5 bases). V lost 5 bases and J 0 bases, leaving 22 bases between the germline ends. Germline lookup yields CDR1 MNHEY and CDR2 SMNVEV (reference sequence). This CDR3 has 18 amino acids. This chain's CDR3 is CASSALKYQGWANYGYTF. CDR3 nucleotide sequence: TGTGCCAGCAGTGCCCTGAAGTATCAGGGTTGGGCTAACTATGGCTACACCTTC.

The chain's CDR3 is CASSTDGLYGYTF. The CDR3 bases are TGCGCCAGCAGCACCGATGGCCTCTATGGCTACACCTTC. The genes are TRBV5-1 and TRBJ1-2, with D uncertain. Germline V gene data show CDR1 as SGHRS and CDR2 as YFSETQ. Trimming left V 4 bases short and J 4 bases short, with 11 bases between. The CDR3 runs 13 residues.